A selection of T cell receptor beta chains follows, all from one sample in a study of technical replicates of blood from a few donors. Measured with immunoSEQ multiplex PCR; TCRdb has only the in-frame clones, and not every one. The sample includes more than 90,000 clones, around 95% seen only once; the top ten take about 0.21%. Sample: T cells isolated from PBMCs. These receptors all stem from a human donor in good health. Each CDR3 is given with its conserved first and last residue. Fields, in order: J gene, D gene, clone size, V gene, CDR3 protein, CDR3 DNA. A D gene is named only where the DNA matches it firmly. Clone size is stated in some rows and not others, as once, few, many or a class when expanded.

J: TRBJ1-5
D: NA
size: NA
V: TRBV6-1
CDR3: CASSGRTDLEPQHF
DNA: TGTGCCAGCAGTGGTAGGACAGATTTGGAGCCCCAGCATTTT

J: TRBJ2-1
D: TRBD1
size: NA
V: TRBV5-8
CDR3: CASSPATGSNEQFF
DNA: TGTGCCAGCAGCCCAGCGACAGGGTCCAATGAGCAGTTCTTC

J: TRBJ2-3
D: NA
size: once
V: TRBV10-3
CDR3: CAISESGVEDTQYF
DNA: TGTGCCATCAGTGAGTCAGGGGTAGAAGATACGCAGTATTTT

J: TRBJ1-4
D: NA
size: NA
V: TRBV6-1
CDR3: CASSDRDLGEKLFF
DNA: TGTGCCAGCAGTGACAGGGACTTGGGGGAAAAACTGTTTTTT

J: TRBJ1-4
D: NA
size: NA
V: TRBV5-1
CDR3: CASSLGTITNEKLFF
DNA: TGCGCCAGCAGCTTGGGGACAATAACTAATGAAAAACTGTTTTTT

J: TRBJ1-6
D: TRBD1
size: NA
V: TRBV27
CDR3: CASSSHRGARSPLHF
DNA: TGTGCCAGCAGTTCACACAGGGGAGCACGGTCACCCCTCCACTTT

J: TRBJ2-3
D: NA
size: NA
V: TRBV6-5
CDR3: CASSYSLGVSTDTQYF
DNA: TGTGCCAGCAGTTACTCGTTGGGAGTTAGCACAGATACGCAGTATTTT

J: TRBJ2-7
D: TRBD1
size: NA
V: TRBV28
CDR3: CASRGTGGGYEQYF
DNA: TGTGCCAGCAGGGGGACAGGGGGGGGTTACGAGCAGTACTTC

J: TRBJ2-2
D: TRBD2
size: NA
V: TRBV10-1
CDR3: CASSVTTGRFKVRELFF
DNA: TGCGCCAGCAGTGTGACTACCGGGAGGTTTAAAGTGAGGGAGCTGTTTTTT

J: TRBJ2-1
D: TRBD2
size: NA
V: TRBV28
CDR3: CASRPGLAESSYNEQFF
DNA: TGTGCCAGCAGGCCGGGACTAGCCGAGAGCTCCTACAATGAGCAGTTCTTC

J: TRBJ2-7
D: TRBD1
size: NA
V: TRBV29-1
CDR3: CSVVGRDRGQEQYF
DNA: TGCAGCGTTGTGGGGAGGGACAGGGGGCAGGAGCAGTACTTC

J: TRBJ2-7
D: NA
size: once
V: TRBV5-1
CDR3: CASSLGTYGEQYF
DNA: TGCGCCAGCAGCCTCGGGACTTATGGCGAGCAGTACTTC

J: TRBJ1-1
D: TRBD1
size: once
V: TRBV19
CDR3: CASSIDRTGENTEAFF
DNA: TGTGCCAGTAGTATAGATCGAACAGGGGAGAACACTGAAGCTTTCTTT